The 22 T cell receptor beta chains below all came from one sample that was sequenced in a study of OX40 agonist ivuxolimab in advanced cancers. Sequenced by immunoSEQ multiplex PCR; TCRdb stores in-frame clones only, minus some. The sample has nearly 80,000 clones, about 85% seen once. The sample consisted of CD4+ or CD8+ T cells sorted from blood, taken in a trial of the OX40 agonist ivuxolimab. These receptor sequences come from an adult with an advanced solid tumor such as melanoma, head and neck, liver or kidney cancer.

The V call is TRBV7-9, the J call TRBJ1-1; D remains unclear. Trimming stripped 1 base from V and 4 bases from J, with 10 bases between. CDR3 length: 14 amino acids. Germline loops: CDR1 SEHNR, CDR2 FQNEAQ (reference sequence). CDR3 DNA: TGTGCCAGCAGCTTAGGAGGGATGAGCACTGAAGCTTTCTTT. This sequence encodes CASSLGGMSTEAFF. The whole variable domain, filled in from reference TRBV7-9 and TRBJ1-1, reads DTGVSQNPRHKITKRGQNVTFRCDPISEHNRLYWYRQTLGQGPEFLTYFQNEAQLEKSRLLSDRFSAERPKGSFSTLEIQRTEQGDSAMYLCASSLGGMSTEAFFGQGTRLTVV.

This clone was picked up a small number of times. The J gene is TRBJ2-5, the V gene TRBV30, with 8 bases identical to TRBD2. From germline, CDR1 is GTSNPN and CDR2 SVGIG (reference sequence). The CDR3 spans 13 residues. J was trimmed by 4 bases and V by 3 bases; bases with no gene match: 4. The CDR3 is CAWSGRALETQYF. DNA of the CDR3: TGTGCCTGGAGCGGGAGGGCCCTAGAGACCCAGTACTTC.

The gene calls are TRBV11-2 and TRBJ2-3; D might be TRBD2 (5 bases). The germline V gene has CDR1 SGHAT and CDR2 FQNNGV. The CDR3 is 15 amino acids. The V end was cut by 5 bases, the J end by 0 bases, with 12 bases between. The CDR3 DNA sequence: TGTGCCAGCAGCCTCCTAACGGGGAGCACAGATACGCAGTATTTT. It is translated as CASSLLTGSTDTQYF.

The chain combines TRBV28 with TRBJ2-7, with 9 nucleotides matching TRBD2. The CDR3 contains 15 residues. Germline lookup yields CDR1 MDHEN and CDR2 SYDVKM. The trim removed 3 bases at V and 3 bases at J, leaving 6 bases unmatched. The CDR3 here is CASSLSAGGSYEQYF. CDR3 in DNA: TGTGCCAGCAGTTTGTCGGCGGGAGGGAGCTACGAGCAGTACTTC.

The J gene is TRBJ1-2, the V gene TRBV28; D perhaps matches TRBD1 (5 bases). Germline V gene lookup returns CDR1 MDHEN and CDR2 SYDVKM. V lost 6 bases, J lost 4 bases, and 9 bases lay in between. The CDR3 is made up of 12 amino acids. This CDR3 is CASRGPGYGYTF. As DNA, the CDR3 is TGTGCCAGCAGGGGGCCGGGCTATGGCTACACCTTC.

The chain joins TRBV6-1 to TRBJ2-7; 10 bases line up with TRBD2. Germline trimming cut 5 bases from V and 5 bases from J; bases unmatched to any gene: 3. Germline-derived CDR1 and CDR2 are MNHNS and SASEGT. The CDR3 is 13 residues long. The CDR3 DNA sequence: TGTGCCAGCAGTTTAGCGGGAGGCCACGAGCAGTACTTC. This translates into CASSLAGGHEQYF.

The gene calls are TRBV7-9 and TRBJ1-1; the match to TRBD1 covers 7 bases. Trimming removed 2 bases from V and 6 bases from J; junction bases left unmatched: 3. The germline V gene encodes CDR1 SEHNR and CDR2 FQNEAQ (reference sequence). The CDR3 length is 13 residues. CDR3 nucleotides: TGTGCCAGCAGCTTAACAGGGGCCGCTGAAGCTTTCTTT. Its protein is CASSLTGAAEAFF.

CDR3 sequence: CASSLDLGDSDTQYF. For the CDR3, the DNA is TGTGCCAGCAGCTTAGATTTGGGGGACTCAGATACGCAGTATTTT. The J gene is TRBJ2-3, the V gene TRBV11-2, with D perhaps TRBD2 (6 bases). The CDR3 is 15 amino acids. Germline V gene sequence: CDR1 SGHAT, CDR2 FQNNGV. V lost 0 bases and J 4 bases, leaving 11 bases between the germline ends. The full variable domain, in which reference TRBV11-2 and TRBJ2-3 provide the parts outside the CDR3, is EAGVAQSPRYKIIEKRQSVAFWCNPISGHATLYWYQQILGQGPKLLIQFQNNGVVDDSQLPKDRFSAERLKGVDSTLKIQPAKLEDSAVYLCASSLDLGDSDTQYFGPGTRLTVL.

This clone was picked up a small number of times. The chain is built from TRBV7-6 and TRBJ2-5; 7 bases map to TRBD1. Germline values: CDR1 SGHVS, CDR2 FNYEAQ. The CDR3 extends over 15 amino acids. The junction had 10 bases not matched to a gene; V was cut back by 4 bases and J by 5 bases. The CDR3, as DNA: TGTGCCAGCAGCTGGGGCCCGGGACAGCAGGAGACCCAGTACTTC. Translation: CASSWGPGQQETQYF. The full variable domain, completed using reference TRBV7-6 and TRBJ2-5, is GAGVSQSPRYKVTKRGQDVALRCDPISGHVSLYWYRQALGQGPEFLTYFNYEAQQDKSGLPNDRFSAERPEGSISTLTIQRTEQRDSAMYRCASSWGPGQQETQYFGPGTRLLVL.

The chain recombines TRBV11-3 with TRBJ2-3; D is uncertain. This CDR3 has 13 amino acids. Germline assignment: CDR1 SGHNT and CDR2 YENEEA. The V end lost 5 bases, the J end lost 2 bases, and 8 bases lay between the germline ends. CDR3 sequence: CASSQRNTDTQYF. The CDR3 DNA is TGTGCCAGCAGCCAGAGAAACACAGATACGCAGTATTTT.

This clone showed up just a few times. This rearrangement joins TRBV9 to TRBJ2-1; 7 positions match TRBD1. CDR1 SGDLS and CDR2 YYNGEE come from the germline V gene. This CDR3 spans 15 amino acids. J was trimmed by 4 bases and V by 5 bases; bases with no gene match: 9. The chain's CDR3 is CASRASGTEYNEQFF. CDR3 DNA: TGTGCCAGCAGGGCTTCCGGGACAGAGTACAATGAGCAGTTCTTC.

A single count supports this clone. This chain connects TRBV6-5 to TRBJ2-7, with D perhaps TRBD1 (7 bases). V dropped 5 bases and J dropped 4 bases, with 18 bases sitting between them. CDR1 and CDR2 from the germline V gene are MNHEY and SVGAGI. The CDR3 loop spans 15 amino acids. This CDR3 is CASSLRQGGWYEQYF. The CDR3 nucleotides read TGTGCCAGCAGTCTAAGGCAGGGGGGCTGGTACGAGCAGTACTTC.

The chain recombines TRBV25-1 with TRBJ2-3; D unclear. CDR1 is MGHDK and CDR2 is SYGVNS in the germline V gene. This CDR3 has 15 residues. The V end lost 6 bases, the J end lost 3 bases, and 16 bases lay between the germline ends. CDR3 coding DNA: TGTGCCAGCAGGATGGTAGCCCCCGAGACAGATACGCAGTATTTT. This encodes CASRMVAPETDTQYF.

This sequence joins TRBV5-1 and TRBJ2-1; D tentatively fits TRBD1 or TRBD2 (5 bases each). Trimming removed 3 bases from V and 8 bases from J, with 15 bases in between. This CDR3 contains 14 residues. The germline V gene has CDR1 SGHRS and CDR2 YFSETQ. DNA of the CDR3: TGCGCCAGCAGCTCGGGGACCACCGGGGATGAGCAGTTCTTC. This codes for CASSSGTTGDEQFF. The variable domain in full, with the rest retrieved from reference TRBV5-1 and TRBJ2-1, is KAGVTQTPRYLIKTRGQQVTLSCSPISGHRSVSWYQQTPGQGLQFLFEYFSETQRNKGNFPGRFSGRQFSNSRSEMNVSTLELGDSALYLCASSSGTTGDEQFFGPGTRLTVL.

The CDR3 nucleotides are TGTGCCAGCAGCCTGATAAACAGGGACGGCTACACCTTC. Translating gives CASSLINRDGYTF. The V call is TRBV13, the J call TRBJ1-2, with a weak D call TRBD1 (6 bases). Between the trimmed V and J ends, which lost 5 bases and 8 bases, there was a span of 15 bases. The CDR3 covers 13 residues. CDR1 and CDR2 from the germline V gene are PRHDT and FYEKMQ (reference sequence).

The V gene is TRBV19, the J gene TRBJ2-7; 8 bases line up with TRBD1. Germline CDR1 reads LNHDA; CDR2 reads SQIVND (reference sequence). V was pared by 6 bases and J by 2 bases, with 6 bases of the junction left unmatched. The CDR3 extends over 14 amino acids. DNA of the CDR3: TGTGCCAGTAGCACCGGGACAGGCACCTACGAGCAGTACTTC. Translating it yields CASSTGTGTYEQYF.

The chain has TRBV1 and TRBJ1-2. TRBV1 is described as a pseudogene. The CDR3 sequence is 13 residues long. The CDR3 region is CTSSHGPSWGYTF. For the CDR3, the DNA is TGCACCAGCAGCCACGGCCCCAGTTGGGGCTACACCTTC.

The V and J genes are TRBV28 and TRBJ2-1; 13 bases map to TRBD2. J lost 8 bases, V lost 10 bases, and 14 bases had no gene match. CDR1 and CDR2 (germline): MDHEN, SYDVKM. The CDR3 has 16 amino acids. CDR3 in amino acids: CATRKGGTSGAHEQFF. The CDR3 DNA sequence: TGTGCCACAAGAAAGGGGGGGACTAGCGGGGCCCATGAGCAGTTCTTC.

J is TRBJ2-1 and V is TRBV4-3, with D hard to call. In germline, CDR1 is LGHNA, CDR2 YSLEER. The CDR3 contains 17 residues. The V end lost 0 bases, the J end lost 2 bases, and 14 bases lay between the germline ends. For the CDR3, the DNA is TGCGCCAGCAGCCAAGAGTTGAGCGACCCCACCTACAATGAGCAGTTCTTC. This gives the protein CASSQELSDPTYNEQFF.

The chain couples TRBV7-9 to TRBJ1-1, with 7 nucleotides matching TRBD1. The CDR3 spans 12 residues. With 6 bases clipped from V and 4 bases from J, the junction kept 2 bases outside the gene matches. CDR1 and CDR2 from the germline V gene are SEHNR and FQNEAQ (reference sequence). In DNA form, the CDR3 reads TGTGCCAGCAGTCACAGGGGCACTGAAGCTTTCTTT. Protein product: CASSHRGTEAFF.

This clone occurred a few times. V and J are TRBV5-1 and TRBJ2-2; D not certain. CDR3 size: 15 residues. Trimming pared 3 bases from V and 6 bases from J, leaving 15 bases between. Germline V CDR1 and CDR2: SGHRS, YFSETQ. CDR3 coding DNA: TGCGCCAGCAGCTCCAAGACTCTGGGATCCGGGGAGCTGTTTTTT. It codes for CASSSKTLGSGELFF.

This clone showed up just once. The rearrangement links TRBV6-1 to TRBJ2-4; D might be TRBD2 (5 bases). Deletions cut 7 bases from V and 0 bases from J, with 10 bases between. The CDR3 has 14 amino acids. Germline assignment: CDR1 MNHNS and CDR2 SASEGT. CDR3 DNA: TGTGCCAGCACCGAGAGGGAAGCCAAAAACATTCAGTACTTC. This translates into CASTEREAKNIQYF.